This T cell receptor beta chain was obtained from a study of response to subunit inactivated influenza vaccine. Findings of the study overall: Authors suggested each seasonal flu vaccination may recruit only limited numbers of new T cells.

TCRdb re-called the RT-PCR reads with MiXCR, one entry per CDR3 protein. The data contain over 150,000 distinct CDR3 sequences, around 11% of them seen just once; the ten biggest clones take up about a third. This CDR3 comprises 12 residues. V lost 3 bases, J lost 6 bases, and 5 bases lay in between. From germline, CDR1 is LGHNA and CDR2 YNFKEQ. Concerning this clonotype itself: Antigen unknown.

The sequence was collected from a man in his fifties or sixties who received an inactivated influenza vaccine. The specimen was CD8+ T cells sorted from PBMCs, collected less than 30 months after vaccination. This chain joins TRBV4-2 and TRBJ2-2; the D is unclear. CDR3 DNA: TGTGCCAGCAGCCAGCCCTCCGGGGAGCTGTTTTTT. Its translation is CASSQPSGELFF.